Presented here are 25 T cell receptor beta chains from one specimen sequenced in a study of T cell responses to AZD1222 COVID-19 vaccine. The repertoire was sequenced with immunoSEQ multiplex PCR; TCRdb's copy has only in-frame clones and lacks some. The profile covers about 270,000 clones, with 90% to 95% appearing a single time and about 0.5% taken by the ten largest. The sample in question was peripheral blood, obtained 28 days after the second AZD1222 dose. Source of these receptors: an adult who received the AZD1222 COVID-19 vaccine.

The chain uses TRBV30 and TRBJ2-5, with a weak D call TRBD1 (5 bases). CDR1 GTSNPN and CDR2 SVGIG come from the germline V gene (reference sequence). Trimming stripped 5 bases from V and 6 bases from J, with 13 bases between. This CDR3 is built from 12 residues. CDR3 DNA sequence: TGTGCCTGGGCAGGGATGGGGAAGACCCAGTACTTC. As protein: CAWAGMGKTQYF.

This chain links TRBV7-9 with TRBJ1-5; D perhaps matches TRBD1 (6 bases). Germline CDR1 SEHNR, CDR2 FQNEAQ (reference sequence). The CDR3 length is 12 residues. Trimming shortened V by 5 bases and J by 10 bases, and 12 bases separated the two germline ends. This CDR3 is CASSPRGPPQHF. CDR3 DNA: TGTGCCAGCAGCCCCCGGGGGCCACCCCAGCATTTT.

The J gene is TRBJ1-5, the V gene TRBV2, with D tentatively TRBD1 (6 bases). Trimming shortened V by 8 bases and J by 7 bases, and 12 bases separated the two germline ends. Germline loops: CDR1 SNHLY, CDR2 FYNNEI. CDR3 length: 12 residues. The CDR3 bases are TGTGCCAGCGGAGGGGGAGAGCAGCCCCAGCATTTT. This encodes CASGGGEQPQHF.

The genes are TRBV9 and TRBJ1-4; no reliable D call. CDR1 and CDR2 (germline): SGDLS, YYNGEE. Trimming left V 5 bases short and J 8 bases short, with 13 bases between. The CDR3 loop spans 13 amino acids. In DNA, the CDR3 is TGTGCCAGCAGTCGCGGGCACGTCGAAAAACTGTTTTTT. This encodes CASSRGHVEKLFF.

The CDR3 loop is CASSYSTREPQHF. The CDR3 region has the DNA TGTGCCAGCAGTTACTCAACGAGGGAGCCCCAGCATTTT. The gene calls are TRBV6-2 or TRBV6-3 and TRBJ1-5; D is undetermined. Germline V CDR1 and CDR2: MNHEY, SVGEGT. The ends were cut back, 0 bases at V and 8 bases at J, with 8 bases in the middle. The CDR3 runs to 13 residues.

The chain links TRBV10-3 to TRBJ2-7; 9 bases agree with TRBD2. Germline V lookup: CDR1 ENHRY, CDR2 SYGVKD. The CDR3 covers 17 residues. Unmatched junction bases numbered 16, after V lost 6 bases and J lost 4 bases. The CDR3: CAISRGTRGGRGYEQYF. For the CDR3, the DNA is TGTGCCATCAGCCGGGGGACCCGAGGCGGGAGGGGATACGAGCAGTACTTC.

J is TRBJ2-7 and V is TRBV9; TRBD2 aligns across 9 bases. This CDR3 comprises 16 residues. V shed 7 bases and J 4 bases; nucleotides not matched to a gene: 15. From germline, CDR1 is SGDLS and CDR2 YYNGEE. DNA for the CDR3: TGTGCCAGCTCGCGAGAGGCTAGCGGGATGACGTACGAGCAGTACTTC. It is translated as CASSREASGMTYEQYF.

This chain links TRBV6-5 with TRBJ2-5, with 9 bases aligning to TRBD2. The CDR3 consists of 15 residues. From germline, CDR1 is MNHEY and CDR2 SVGAGI. V lost 0 bases and J lost 4; bases outside the gene matches: 3. The CDR3 here is CASSYSGGGGETQYF. CDR3 coding DNA: TGTGCCAGCAGTTACTCGGGCGGGGGGGGAGAGACCCAGTACTTC.

The gene calls are TRBV3-1 (or the pseudogene TRBV3-2) and TRBJ2-2, with 8 bases fitting TRBD1. V lost 0 bases to trimming and J lost 6 bases; unmatched junction nucleotides: 15. The CDR3 is made up of 19 amino acids. CDR1 is LGHDT and CDR2 is YNNKEL in the germline V gene (reference sequence). The CDR3 loop reads CASSQEEQGAPVLAGELFF. The CDR3 DNA sequence: TGTGCCAGCAGCCAAGAGGAGCAGGGGGCCCCGGTTTTAGCCGGGGAGCTGTTTTTT.

This sequence joins TRBV4-1 and TRBJ2-3; D gene unclear. The CDR3 is 12 amino acids. V shed 0 bases and J shed 6 bases, with 4 bases lying between them. Germline V gives CDR1 MGHRA, CDR2 YSYEKL. CDR3 protein: CASSQESDTQYF. CDR3 nucleotide sequence: TGCGCCAGCAGCCAAGAATCGGATACGCAGTATTTT.

V and J are TRBV28 and TRBJ1-3, with D unresolved. The CDR3 has 14 amino acids. From germline, CDR1 is MDHEN and CDR2 SYDVKM. Trimming removed 2 bases at V and 1 base at J, with 6 bases between. The CDR3 here is CASSLGRSGNTIYF. The CDR3 DNA reads as TGTGCCAGCAGTTTAGGTCGATCTGGAAACACCATATATTTT.

This chain joins TRBV18 and TRBJ1-2; 8 bases are a match to TRBD1. The CDR3 totals 16 residues. CDR1 KGHSH and CDR2 LQKENI come from the germline V gene. After removal of 2 bases from V and 1 base from J, the junction contained 6 bases not matched to a gene. This CDR3 is CASSPATGAYNYGYTF. The CDR3 DNA follows: TGTGCCAGCTCACCAGCGACAGGGGCGTATAACTATGGCTACACCTTC.

This chain uses TRBV6-5 with TRBJ1-4, with TRBD1 matching 7 bases. Unmatched junction bases numbered 6, after V lost 7 bases and J lost 4 bases. CDR1 is MNHEY, CDR2 SVGAGI, per germline. This CDR3 is 14 amino acids long. The CDR3 bases are TGTGCCAGCATTATGACAGGGAATAATGAAAAACTGTTTTTT. This codes for CASIMTGNNEKLFF.

This clone was observed once. The V gene is TRBV5-6, the J gene TRBJ2-7; TRBD1 might be the D (5 bases). The CDR3 is made up of 15 amino acids. Germline CDR1 and CDR2: SGHDT and YYEEEE. Deletions cut 4 bases from V and 0 bases from J, with 14 bases between. DNA for the CDR3: TGTGCCAGCAGCCCTTGGACACTCAGCTCCTACGAGCAGTACTTC. Translated, it gives CASSPWTLSSYEQYF.

J is TRBJ1-1 and V is TRBV28; D call uncertain. The CDR3 loop spans 14 amino acids. Germline CDR1 MDHEN, CDR2 SYDVKM. The V end lost 3 bases, the J end lost 4 bases, and 12 bases lay between the germline ends. The CDR3 loop is CASSLKLKVTEAFF. The CDR3 DNA reads as TGTGCCAGCAGTTTGAAGTTAAAAGTCACTGAAGCTTTCTTT.

The chain combines TRBV5-4 with TRBJ2-7; 7 bases match TRBD1. CDR1 is SGHNT and CDR2 is YYREEE in the germline V gene (reference sequence). V gave up 3 bases and J gave up 2 bases; unmatched junction bases: 11. CDR3 length: 16 amino acids. The CDR3 spells CASSSAPGQGAYEQYF. For the CDR3, the DNA is TGTGCCAGCAGCTCAGCCCCAGGTCAGGGGGCCTACGAGCAGTACTTC.

The V call is TRBV7-8, the J call TRBJ2-5; 7 bases align to TRBD1. V shed 0 bases, J shed 5 bases, and the junction held 6 bases outside the gene matches. Germline V gene sequence: CDR1 SGHVS, CDR2 FQNEAQ. The CDR3 totals 15 residues. The CDR3 DNA follows: TGTGCCAGCAGCTTAGCGCGACAGGGACACGAGACCCAGTACTTC. Its translation: CASSLARQGHETQYF.

The chain has TRBV28 and TRBJ2-2; 7 nucleotides align to TRBD1. CDR1 is MDHEN and CDR2 is SYDVKM in the germline V gene. V lost 6 bases to trimming and J lost 3 bases; unmatched junction nucleotides: 4. CDR3 size: 14 residues. This CDR3 reads CASSPGQHTGELFF. CDR3 nucleotides: TGTGCCAGCAGCCCGGGACAGCACACCGGGGAGCTGTTTTTT.

This chain's CDR3 is CASSLVGADYTF. The CDR3 nucleotides read TGTGCCAGCAGCTTAGTTGGGGCGGACTACACCTTC. The chain joins TRBV11-2 to TRBJ1-2, with D possibly matching TRBD1 (5 bases). The CDR3 loop spans 12 amino acids. Between the trimmed V and J ends, which lost 1 base and 10 bases, there was a span of 10 bases. The germline V gene encodes CDR1 SGHAT and CDR2 FQNNGV.

This clone was detected once. The CDR3 spells CASRASGSSVYNEQFF. In DNA form, the CDR3 reads TGTGCCAGTAGGGCTAGCGGGTCAAGTGTCTACAATGAGCAGTTCTTC. The chain combines TRBV19 with TRBJ2-1, with 8 bases that match TRBD2. The V segment lost 6 bases and the J segment 3 bases; nucleotides outside the gene matches: 10. Germline lookup yields CDR1 LNHDA and CDR2 SQIVND (reference sequence). The CDR3 spans 16 residues.

The chain is built from TRBV6-2 or TRBV6-3 and TRBJ2-7, with 8 nucleotides matching TRBD2. Looked up from germline, CDR1 is MNHEY and CDR2 is SVGEGT. Losses at the gene ends were 1 base for V and 3 bases for J; bases not matched to a gene: 8. The CDR3 sequence is 16 residues long. The CDR3 reads CASSYLRLATYYEQYF. CDR3 DNA sequence: TGTGCCAGCAGTTACTTGCGACTAGCGACGTACTACGAGCAGTACTTC.

In its sample, this clone was seen once. V is TRBV12-3 or TRBV12-4 and J is TRBJ1-2; no clear D gene. This CDR3 contains 13 residues. Trimming removed 6 bases from V and 1 base from J, with 9 bases in between. The CDR3 sequence: CASSQGSNYGYTF. CDR3 in DNA: TGTGCCAGCAGCCAAGGCAGTAACTATGGCTACACCTTC.

The V and J genes are TRBV5-4 and TRBJ1-2, with 10 nucleotides matching TRBD1. The CDR3 is 14 residues long. Trimming took 4 bases from V and 2 from J; bases not matched to a gene: 2. Germline lookup yields CDR1 SGHNT and CDR2 YYREEE (reference sequence). The CDR3 DNA sequence: TGTGCCAGCAGCCGGACAGGGGGGAACTATGGCTACACCTTC. Protein sequence: CASSRTGGNYGYTF.

V and J are TRBV5-1 and TRBJ1-1, with 7 positions matching TRBD1. V lost 4 bases, J lost 5 bases, and 11 bases stayed unmatched. This CDR3 region has 15 residues. The germline V gene encodes CDR1 SGHRS and CDR2 YFSETQ. CDR3 coding DNA: TGCGCCAGCAGCCCCAGGGGGGTTAGGGGGACTGAAGCTTTCTTT. Amino acids: CASSPRGVRGTEAFF.

The V and J genes are TRBV4-1 and TRBJ1-4, with D maybe TRBD1 (5 bases). V was clipped by 4 bases and J by 10 bases, with 13 bases between them. Germline V gene sequence: CDR1 MGHRA, CDR2 YSYEKL. This CDR3 contains 13 residues. CDR3 DNA: TGCGCCAGCAGCCGAGTCAGGGTAGGAAAACTGTTTTTT. Its translation: CASSRVRVGKLFF.